This TCR beta chain was obtained from a study of blood T cell repertoires in COVID-19. Method: immunoSEQ multiplex PCR; TCRdb's copy keeps in-frame clones and lacks some. The sample has approximately 280,000 clones; around 88% are singletons. This CDR3 comprises 15 residues. The V gene's germline CDR1 is SGHVS and CDR2 FNYEAQ. The V end was cut by 1 base, the J end by 4 bases, with 13 bases between. The sequence derives from a woman in her 40s who had recovered from COVID-19. V usage is TRBV7-6 and J usage is TRBJ2-5; D is perhaps TRBD2 (6 bases). Sequencing input: PBMCs or T cells enriched from blood (not recorded which). Written as DNA, the CDR3 is TGTGCCAGCAGCTTAGTAGGAGGGAAGCCAGAGACCCAGTACTTC. Protein: CASSLVGGKPETQYF.